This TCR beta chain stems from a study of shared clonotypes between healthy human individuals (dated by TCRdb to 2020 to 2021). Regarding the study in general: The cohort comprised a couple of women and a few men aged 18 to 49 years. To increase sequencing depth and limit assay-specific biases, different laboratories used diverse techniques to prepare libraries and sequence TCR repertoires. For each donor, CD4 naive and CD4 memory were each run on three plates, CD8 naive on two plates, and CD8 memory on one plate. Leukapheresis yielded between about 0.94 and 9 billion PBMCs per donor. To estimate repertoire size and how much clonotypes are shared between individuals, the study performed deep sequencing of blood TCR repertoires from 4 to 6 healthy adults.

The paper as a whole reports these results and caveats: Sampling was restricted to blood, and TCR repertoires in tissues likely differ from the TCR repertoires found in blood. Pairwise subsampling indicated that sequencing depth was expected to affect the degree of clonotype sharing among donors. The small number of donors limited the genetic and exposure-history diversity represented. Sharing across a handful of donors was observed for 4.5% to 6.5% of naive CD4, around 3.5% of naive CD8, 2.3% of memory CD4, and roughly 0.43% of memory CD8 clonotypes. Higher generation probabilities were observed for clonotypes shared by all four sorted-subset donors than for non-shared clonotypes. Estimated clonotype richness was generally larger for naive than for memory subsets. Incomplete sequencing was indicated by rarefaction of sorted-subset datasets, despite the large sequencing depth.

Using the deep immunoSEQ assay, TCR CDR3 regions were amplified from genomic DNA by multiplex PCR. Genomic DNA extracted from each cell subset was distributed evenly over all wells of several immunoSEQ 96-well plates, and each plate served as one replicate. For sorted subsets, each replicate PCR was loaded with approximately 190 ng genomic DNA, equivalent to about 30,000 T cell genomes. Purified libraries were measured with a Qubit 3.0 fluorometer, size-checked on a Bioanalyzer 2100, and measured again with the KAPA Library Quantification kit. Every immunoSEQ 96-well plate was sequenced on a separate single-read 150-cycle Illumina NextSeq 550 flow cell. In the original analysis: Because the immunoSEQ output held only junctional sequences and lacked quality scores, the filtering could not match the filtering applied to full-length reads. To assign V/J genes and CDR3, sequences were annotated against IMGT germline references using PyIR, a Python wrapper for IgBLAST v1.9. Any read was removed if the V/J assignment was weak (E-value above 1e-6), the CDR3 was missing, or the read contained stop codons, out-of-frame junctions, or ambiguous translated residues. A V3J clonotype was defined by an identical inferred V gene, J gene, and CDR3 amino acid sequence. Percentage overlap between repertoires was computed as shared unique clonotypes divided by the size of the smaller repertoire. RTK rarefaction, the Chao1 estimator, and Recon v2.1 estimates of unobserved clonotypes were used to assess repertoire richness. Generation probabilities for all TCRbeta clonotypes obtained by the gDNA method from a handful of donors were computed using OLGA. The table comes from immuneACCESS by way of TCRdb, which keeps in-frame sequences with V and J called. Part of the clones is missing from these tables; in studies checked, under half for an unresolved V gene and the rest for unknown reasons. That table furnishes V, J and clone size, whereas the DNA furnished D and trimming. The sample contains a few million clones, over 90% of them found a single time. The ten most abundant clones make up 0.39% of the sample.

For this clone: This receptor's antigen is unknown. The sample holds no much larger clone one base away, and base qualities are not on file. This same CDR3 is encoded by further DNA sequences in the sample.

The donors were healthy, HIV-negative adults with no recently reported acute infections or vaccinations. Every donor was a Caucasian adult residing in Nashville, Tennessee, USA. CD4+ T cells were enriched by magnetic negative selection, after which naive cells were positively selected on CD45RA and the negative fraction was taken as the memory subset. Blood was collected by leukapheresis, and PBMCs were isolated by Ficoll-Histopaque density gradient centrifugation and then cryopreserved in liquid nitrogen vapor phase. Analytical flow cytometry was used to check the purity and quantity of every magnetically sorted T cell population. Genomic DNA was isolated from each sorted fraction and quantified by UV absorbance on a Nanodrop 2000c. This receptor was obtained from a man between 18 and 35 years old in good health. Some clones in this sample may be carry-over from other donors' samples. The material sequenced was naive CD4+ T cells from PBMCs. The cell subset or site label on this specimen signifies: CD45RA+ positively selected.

CDR3 protein: CSVERTGGTEAFF. Here is the DNA: TGCAGCGTGGAGAGGACAGGGGGCACTGAAGCTTTCTTT. The chain couples TRBV29-1 to TRBJ1-1, with 10 middle bases fitting TRBD1. The CDR3, from cysteine to phenylalanine, totals 13 residues. Only the CDR3 part of the read is kept: 39 bases, read in frame from the first base. V is cut back by 6 bases and J by 4 bases, with 5 bases in the junction unmatched. CDR1 SQVTM and CDR2 ANQGSEA are derived from the germline V gene.